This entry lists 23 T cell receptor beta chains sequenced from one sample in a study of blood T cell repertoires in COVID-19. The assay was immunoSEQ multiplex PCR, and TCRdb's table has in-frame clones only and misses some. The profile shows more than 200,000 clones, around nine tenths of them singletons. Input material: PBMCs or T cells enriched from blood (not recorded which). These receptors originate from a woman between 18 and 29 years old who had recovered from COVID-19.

The CDR3 loop is CASSLAGTNEKLFF. As DNA, the CDR3 is TGTGCCAGCAGCTTGGCGGGGACAAATGAAAAACTGTTTTTT. The J gene is TRBJ1-4, the V gene TRBV5-5; D might be TRBD1 (6 bases). Germline assignment: CDR1 SGHKS and CDR2 YYEKEE (reference sequence). V dropped 0 bases and J dropped 5 bases, with 8 bases sitting between them. This CDR3 is 14 amino acids long.

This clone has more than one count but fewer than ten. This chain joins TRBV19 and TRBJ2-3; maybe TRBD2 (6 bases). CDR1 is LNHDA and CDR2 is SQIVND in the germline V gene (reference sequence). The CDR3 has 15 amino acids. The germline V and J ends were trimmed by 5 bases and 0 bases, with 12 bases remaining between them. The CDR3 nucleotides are TGTGCCAGTAGTGCATTCAGCGGGAGCACAGATACGCAGTATTTT. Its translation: CASSAFSGSTDTQYF.

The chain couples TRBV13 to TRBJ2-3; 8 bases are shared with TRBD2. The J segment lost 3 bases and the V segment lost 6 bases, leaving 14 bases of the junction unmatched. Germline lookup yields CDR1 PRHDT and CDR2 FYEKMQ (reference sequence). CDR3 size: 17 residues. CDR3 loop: CASRPKQTSGRTDTQYF. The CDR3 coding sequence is TGTGCCAGCAGACCAAAACAAACTAGCGGCAGAACAGATACGCAGTATTTT.

The CDR3 sequence is CASSPARGRGNTIYF. DNA of the CDR3: TGTGCCAGCAGTCCCGCCCGGGGAAGAGGAAACACCATATATTTT. The V gene is TRBV6-5, the J gene TRBJ1-3; no definite D call. Deletions cut 5 bases from V and 4 bases from J, with 15 bases between. The CDR3 is made up of 15 amino acids. The germline V gene has CDR1 MNHEY and CDR2 SVGAGI.

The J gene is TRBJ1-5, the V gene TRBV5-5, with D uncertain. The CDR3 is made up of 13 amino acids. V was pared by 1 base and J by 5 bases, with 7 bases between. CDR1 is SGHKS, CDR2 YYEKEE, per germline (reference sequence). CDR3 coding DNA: TGTGCCAGCAGCTTGAGTGGAGATCAGCCCCAGCATTTT. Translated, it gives CASSLSGDQPQHF.

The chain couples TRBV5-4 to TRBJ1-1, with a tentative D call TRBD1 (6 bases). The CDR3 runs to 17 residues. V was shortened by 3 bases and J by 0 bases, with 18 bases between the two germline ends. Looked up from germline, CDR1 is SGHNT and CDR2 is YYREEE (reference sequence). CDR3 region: CASSSSLGPGVNTEAFF. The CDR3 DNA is TGTGCCAGCAGCTCAAGCTTGGGCCCAGGGGTGAACACTGAAGCTTTCTTT. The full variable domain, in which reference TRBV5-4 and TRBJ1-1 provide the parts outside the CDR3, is ETGVTQSPTHLIKTRGQQVTLRCSSQSGHNTVSWYQQALGQGPQFIFQYYREEENGRGNFPPRFSGLQFPNYSSELNVNALELDDSALYLCASSSSLGPGVNTEAFFGQGTRLTVV.

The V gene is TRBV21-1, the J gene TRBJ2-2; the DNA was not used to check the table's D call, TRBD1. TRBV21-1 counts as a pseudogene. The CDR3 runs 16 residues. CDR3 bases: TGTGCCAGCAGCAAATTGAGACAGGGGGGCACCGGGGAGCTGTTTTTT. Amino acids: CASSKLRQGGTGELFF.

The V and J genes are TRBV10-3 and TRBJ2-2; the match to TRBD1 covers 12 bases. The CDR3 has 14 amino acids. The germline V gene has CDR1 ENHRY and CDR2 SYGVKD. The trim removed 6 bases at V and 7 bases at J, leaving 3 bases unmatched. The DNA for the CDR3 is TGTGCCATCAGGGGGACAGGGGGCGGCGGGGAGCTGTTTTTT. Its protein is CAIRGTGGGGELFF.

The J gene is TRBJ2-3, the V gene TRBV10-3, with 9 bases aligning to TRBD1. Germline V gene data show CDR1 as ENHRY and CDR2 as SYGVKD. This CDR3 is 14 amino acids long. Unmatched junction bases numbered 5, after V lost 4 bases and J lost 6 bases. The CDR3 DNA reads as TGTGCCATCAGTGGGGGGACAGGGTTCGATACGCAGTATTTT. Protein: CAISGGTGFDTQYF.

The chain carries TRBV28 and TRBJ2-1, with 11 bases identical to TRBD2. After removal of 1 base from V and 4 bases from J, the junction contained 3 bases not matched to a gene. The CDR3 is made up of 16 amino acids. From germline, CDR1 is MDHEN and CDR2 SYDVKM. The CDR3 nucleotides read TGTGCCAGCAGTTTATCGGGACTAGCGGAATACAATGAGCAGTTCTTC. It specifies CASSLSGLAEYNEQFF.

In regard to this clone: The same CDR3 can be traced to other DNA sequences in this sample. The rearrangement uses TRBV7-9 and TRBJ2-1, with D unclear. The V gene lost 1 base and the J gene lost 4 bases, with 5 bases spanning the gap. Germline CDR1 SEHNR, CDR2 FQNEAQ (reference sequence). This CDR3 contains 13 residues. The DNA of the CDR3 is TGTGCCAGCAGCTTAGACAGTTACAATGAGCAGTTCTTC. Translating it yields CASSLDSYNEQFF. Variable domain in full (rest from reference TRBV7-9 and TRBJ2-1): DTGVSQNPRHKITKRGQNVTFRCDPISEHNRLYWYRQTLGQGPEFLTYFQNEAQLEKSRLLSDRFSAERPKGSFSTLEIQRTEQGDSAMYLCASSLDSYNEQFFGPGTRLTVL.

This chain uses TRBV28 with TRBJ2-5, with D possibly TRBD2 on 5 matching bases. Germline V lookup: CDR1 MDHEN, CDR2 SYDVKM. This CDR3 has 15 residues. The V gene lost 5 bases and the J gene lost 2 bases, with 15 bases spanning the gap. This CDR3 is CASSPLRREQETQYF. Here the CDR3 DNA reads TGTGCCAGCAGTCCCTTGCGTAGGGAGCAAGAGACCCAGTACTTC.

The CDR3 bases are TGTGCTAGTGGTTTGGGGCTCGGAGGACTCTATGGCTACACCTTC. This encodes CASGLGLGGLYGYTF. This chain joins TRBV12-5 and TRBJ1-2; no firm D call. The CDR3 runs 15 residues. V lost 1 base to trimming and J lost 4 bases, with 13 bases between them. The germline V gene encodes CDR1 LGHNT and CDR2 FRNRAP.

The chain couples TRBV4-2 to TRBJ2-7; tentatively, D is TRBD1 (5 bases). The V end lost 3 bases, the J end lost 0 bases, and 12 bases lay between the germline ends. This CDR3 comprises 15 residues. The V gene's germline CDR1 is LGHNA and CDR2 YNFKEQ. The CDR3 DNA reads TGTGCCAGCAGCCAGACGTGGGGCGTCTCCTACGAGCAGTACTTC. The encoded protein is CASSQTWGVSYEQYF.

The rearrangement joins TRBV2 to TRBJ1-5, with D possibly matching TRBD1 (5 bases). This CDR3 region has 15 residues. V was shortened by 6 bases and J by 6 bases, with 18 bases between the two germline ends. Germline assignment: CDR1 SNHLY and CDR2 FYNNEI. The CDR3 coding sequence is TGTGCCAGCAGCTTAGGGGACTCTCCAACTCAGCCCCAGCATTTT. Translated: CASSLGDSPTQPQHF.

The CDR3 loop reads CASSQSPGDNYGYTF. The CDR3, as DNA: TGTGCCAGCAGCCAGAGTCCGGGGGATAACTATGGCTACACCTTC. The chain couples TRBV9 to TRBJ1-2; the D gene is possibly TRBD1 (5 bases). Trimming cost V 4 bases and J 1 base, with 14 bases left between them. Germline V gene lookup returns CDR1 SGDLS and CDR2 YYNGEE. The CDR3 extends over 15 amino acids. The variable domain in full, completed from reference TRBV9 and TRBJ1-2, reads DSGVTQTPKHLITATGQRVTLRCSPRSGDLSVYWYQQSLDQGLQFLIQYYNGEERAKGNILERFSAQQFPDLHSELNLSSLELGDSALYFCASSQSPGDNYGYTFGSGTRLTVV.

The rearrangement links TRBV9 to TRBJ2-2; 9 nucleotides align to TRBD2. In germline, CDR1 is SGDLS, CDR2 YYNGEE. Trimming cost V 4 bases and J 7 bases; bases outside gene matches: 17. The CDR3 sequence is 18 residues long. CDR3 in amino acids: CASSPSPFSGRGGGELFF. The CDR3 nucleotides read TGTGCCAGCAGCCCTAGTCCGTTTAGCGGGAGAGGAGGCGGGGAGCTGTTTTTT.

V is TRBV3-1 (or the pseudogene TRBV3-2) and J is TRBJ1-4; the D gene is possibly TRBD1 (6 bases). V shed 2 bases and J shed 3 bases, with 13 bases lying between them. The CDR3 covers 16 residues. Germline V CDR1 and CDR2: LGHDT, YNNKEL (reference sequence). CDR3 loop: CASSQIPTGSNEKLFF. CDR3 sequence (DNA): TGTGCCAGCAGCCAAATCCCGACAGGCTCTAATGAAAAACTGTTTTTT.

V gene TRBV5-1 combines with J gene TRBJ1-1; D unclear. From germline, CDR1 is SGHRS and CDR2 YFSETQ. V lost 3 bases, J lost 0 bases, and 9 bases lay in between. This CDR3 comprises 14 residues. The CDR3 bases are TGCGCCAGCAGCTGGAGGTCCATGAACACTGAAGCTTTCTTT. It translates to CASSWRSMNTEAFF.

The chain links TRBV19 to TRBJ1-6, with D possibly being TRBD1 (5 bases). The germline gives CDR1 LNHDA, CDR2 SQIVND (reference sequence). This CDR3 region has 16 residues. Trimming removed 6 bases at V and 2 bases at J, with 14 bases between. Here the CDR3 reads CASRIRGDAYNSPLHF. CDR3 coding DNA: TGTGCCAGTAGGATTCGGGGGGACGCCTATAATTCACCCCTCCACTTT.

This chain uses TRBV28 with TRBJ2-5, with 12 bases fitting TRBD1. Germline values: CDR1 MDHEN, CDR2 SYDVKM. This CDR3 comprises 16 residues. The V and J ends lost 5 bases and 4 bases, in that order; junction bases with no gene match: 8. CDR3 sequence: CASSIPGQGAGETQYF. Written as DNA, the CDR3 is TGTGCCAGCAGTATACCGGGACAGGGGGCAGGAGAGACCCAGTACTTC.

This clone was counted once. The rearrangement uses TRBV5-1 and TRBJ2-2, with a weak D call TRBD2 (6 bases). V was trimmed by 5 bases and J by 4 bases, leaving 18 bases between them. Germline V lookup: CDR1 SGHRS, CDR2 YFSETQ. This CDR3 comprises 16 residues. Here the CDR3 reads CASRTQGLRGTGELFF. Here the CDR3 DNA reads TGCGCCAGCAGGACTCAGGGTTTGCGGGGCACCGGGGAGCTGTTTTTT.

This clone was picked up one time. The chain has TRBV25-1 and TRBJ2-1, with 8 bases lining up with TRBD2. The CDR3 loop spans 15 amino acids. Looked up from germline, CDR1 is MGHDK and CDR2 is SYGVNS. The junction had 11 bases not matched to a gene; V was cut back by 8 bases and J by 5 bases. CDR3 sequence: CASAHAGGLDNEQFF. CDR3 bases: TGTGCCAGCGCCCATGCGGGGGGCCTCGACAATGAGCAGTTCTTC.